This T cell receptor beta chain was captured in a study of cytomegalovirus exposure and HLA in healthy donors. This clone was counted between two and nine times. The CDR3 length is 15 residues. Germline values: CDR1 SGHRS, CDR2 YFSETQ. V was clipped by 4 bases and J by 2 bases; unmatched bases: 5. PCR involved 60 Vbeta and 13 Jbeta primers. Some clones are missing from TCRdb's copy, which holds only in-frame ones; the method was immunoSEQ multiplex PCR. The sample has about 150,000 clones, 79% seen once. The chain joins TRBV5-1 to TRBJ2-3, with 9 nucleotides matching TRBD2. Sequenced material: PBMCs. The sequence came from a man aged 50 or older in good health and CMV-seropositive. The CDR3 loop reads CASSETSGNTDTQYF. The CDR3 nucleotides are TGCGCCAGCAGCGAGACTAGCGGAAACACAGATACGCAGTATTTT.